A single sample is the source of the 25 T cell receptor beta chains below, sequenced in a study of blood T cell repertoires in COVID-19. The data were produced by immunoSEQ multiplex PCR, yet TCRdb's version contains in-frame clones alone and is incomplete. Among approximately 480,000 clones, about 91% were seen once, and the ten largest hold 0.9%. Sequenced material: peripheral blood. All receptors derive from a man aged 18 to 29 with COVID-19, enrolled during active disease.

The rearrangement uses TRBV18 and TRBJ1-4; D is unclear. The germline gives CDR1 KGHSH, CDR2 LQKENI. V lost 3 bases and J lost 4, with 6 bases in between. The CDR3 covers 13 residues. CDR3 coding DNA: TGTGCCAGCTCACCCGAGCTTAATGAAAAACTGTTTTTT. The encoded protein is CASSPELNEKLFF.

This chain connects TRBV2 to TRBJ1-1; D call uncertain. Germline V lookup: CDR1 SNHLY, CDR2 FYNNEI. Trimming stripped 4 bases from V and 0 bases from J, with 6 bases between. The CDR3 contains 13 residues. CDR3 sequence (DNA): TGTGCCAGCAGTGTAGTCCTGAACACTGAAGCTTTCTTT. Amino acid sequence: CASSVVLNTEAFF.

The rearrangement uses TRBV7-9 and TRBJ2-1; D is unclear. Trimming cost V 1 base and J 10 bases, with 8 bases left between them. Looked up from germline, CDR1 is SEHNR and CDR2 is FQNEAQ (reference sequence). The CDR3 spans 12 residues. The CDR3 region is CASSLGLREQFF. The CDR3 bases are TGTGCCAGCAGCTTAGGTCTACGCGAGCAGTTCTTC. The complete variable domain, with remaining parts taken from reference TRBV7-9 and TRBJ2-1, reads DTGVSQNPRHKITKRGQNVTFRCDPISEHNRLYWYRQTLGQGPEFLTYFQNEAQLEKSRLLSDRFSAERPKGSFSTLEIQRTEQGDSAMYLCASSLGLREQFFGPGTRLTVL.

This clone was found a few times. This chain links TRBV4-1 with TRBJ2-2; D unclear. The CDR3 has 16 amino acids. Looked up from germline, CDR1 is MGHRA and CDR2 is YSYEKL. V lost 2 bases and J 1 base, leaving 11 bases between the germline ends. The CDR3 reads CASSQRRGKNTGELFF. CDR3 sequence (DNA): TGCGCCAGCAGCCAACGACGAGGAAAGAACACCGGGGAGCTGTTTTTT.

This clone was seen only once. The J gene is TRBJ2-1, the V gene TRBV5-6; D unresolved. The germline CDR1 and CDR2 sequences are SGHDT and YYEEEE. Between the trimmed V and J ends, which lost 1 base and 0 bases, there was a span of 11 bases. The CDR3 runs 16 residues. Here the CDR3 reads CASSLYGTGSYNEQFF. The CDR3 DNA follows: TGTGCCAGCAGCTTGTACGGAACGGGCTCCTACAATGAGCAGTTCTTC.

This clone was detected only a few times. This chain uses TRBV23-1 with TRBJ2-5; 7 bases fit TRBD1. TRBV23-1 is an ORF, and what it does is uncertain. V lost 2 bases and J lost 2; bases outside the gene matches: 11. The CDR3 totals 17 residues. The chain's CDR3 is CASSQIEGARIQETQYF. Here the CDR3 DNA reads TGCGCCAGCAGTCAAATAGAGGGGGCGAGGATTCAAGAGACCCAGTACTTC.

The rearrangement joins TRBV5-1 to TRBJ2-2; no definite D call. V was shortened by 0 bases and J by 1 base, with 10 bases between the two germline ends. This CDR3 is built from 16 residues. Germline lookup yields CDR1 SGHRS and CDR2 YFSETQ. CDR3 nucleotide sequence: TGCGCCAGCAGCTTGGTTTCTAACCTGAACACCGGGGAGCTGTTTTTT. The encoded protein is CASSLVSNLNTGELFF.

The chain recombines TRBV7-8 with TRBJ2-5, with 9 bases aligning to TRBD1. CDR1 and CDR2 (germline): SGHVS, FQNEAQ. The length of the CDR3 is 15 residues. J was trimmed by 5 bases and V by 5 bases; bases with no gene match: 9. CDR3 bases: TGTGCCAGCAGCAAACAGGGGGCGATTGGGGAGACCCAGTACTTC. Translated: CASSKQGAIGETQYF.

The chain uses TRBV7-9 and TRBJ2-7, with 8 positions matching TRBD2. The CDR3 spans 16 residues. The germline V gene encodes CDR1 SEHNR and CDR2 FQNEAQ (reference sequence). The junction had 13 bases not matched to a gene; V was cut back by 1 base and J by 8 bases. The CDR3 loop reads CASSLDPGLGPFKQYF. CDR3 in DNA: TGTGCCAGCAGCTTAGACCCGGGACTAGGGCCATTTAAGCAGTACTTC.

V is TRBV11-3 and J is TRBJ1-1, with D perhaps matching TRBD1 (6 bases). V was trimmed by 5 bases and J by 2 bases, leaving 12 bases between them. Germline CDR1 reads SGHNT; CDR2 reads YENEEA. CDR3 length: 14 residues. The CDR3 sequence: CASSHRQVNTEAFF. CDR3 bases: TGTGCCAGCAGCCATCGACAGGTTAACACTGAAGCTTTCTTT.

The CDR3 reads CASKQGTNEKLFF. CDR3 DNA sequence: TGTGCCAGTAAACAGGGAACTAATGAAAAACTGTTTTTT. The V and J genes are TRBV19 and TRBJ1-4; possibly TRBD1 for D (6 bases). V lost 7 bases, J lost 1 base, and 7 bases lay in between. Per germline, CDR1 LNHDA and CDR2 SQIVND (reference sequence). This CDR3 comprises 13 residues.

This sequence joins TRBV5-1 and TRBJ2-3; TRBD1 is a possible D gene (5 bases). There are 14 residues in the CDR3. V was trimmed by 4 bases and J by 3 bases, leaving 12 bases between them. Germline assignment: CDR1 SGHRS and CDR2 YFSETQ. The CDR3 nucleotides are TGCGCCAGCAGCGGAACCCGACAGACAGATACGCAGTATTTT. Translating it yields CASSGTRQTDTQYF.

Only a few counts were recorded for this clone. The rearrangement links TRBV5-8 to TRBJ2-7, with 9 bases aligning to TRBD2. Germline loops: CDR1 SGHTS, CDR2 YDEGEE. J gave up 4 bases and V 0 bases, and 5 bases lay outside the gene matches. This CDR3 region has 15 residues. The DNA of the CDR3 is TGTGCCAGCAGCTTGGTTGCGGGAGGGCCGTACGAGCAGTACTTC. Translating it yields CASSLVAGGPYEQYF.

V is TRBV6-4 and J is TRBJ2-1; a weak D match, TRBD2 (7 bases). Germline CDR1 and CDR2: MRHNA and SNTAGT. The length of the CDR3 is 16 residues. The V end lost 6 bases, the J end lost 8 bases, and 23 bases lay between the germline ends. DNA for the CDR3: TGTGCCAGCAGCCCGCGACGGGGGGCCGGGTATTATGAGCAGTTCTTC. Amino acids: CASSPRRGAGYYEQFF.

The chain uses TRBV19 and TRBJ1-1, with 8 bases matching TRBD1. V lost 8 bases, J lost 4 bases, and 6 bases stayed unmatched. The CDR3 loop spans 13 amino acids. Germline V gene data show CDR1 as LNHDA and CDR2 as SQIVND (reference sequence). The CDR3 protein is CASSQGVFTEAFF. Written as DNA, the CDR3 is TGTGCCAGTTCACAGGGGGTATTCACTGAAGCTTTCTTT.

This clone was seen a single time. The V call is TRBV18, the J call TRBJ1-6; 10 bases match TRBD1. The CDR3 totals 19 residues. Germline trimming cut 5 bases from V and 2 bases from J; bases unmatched to any gene: 12. Germline V gene data show CDR1 as KGHSH and CDR2 as LQKENI. The CDR3 spells CASSYPPGTGDPYNSPLHF. The CDR3 DNA reads TGTGCCAGCTCATATCCCCCAGGGACAGGGGACCCCTATAATTCACCCCTCCACTTT.

This chain connects TRBV5-6 to TRBJ1-3; D unclear. This CDR3 has 16 amino acids. V lost 0 bases and J 4 bases, leaving 14 bases between the germline ends. Germline CDR1 SGHDT, CDR2 YYEEEE. In DNA, the CDR3 is TGTGCCAGCAGCTTGGTTGGTCCTCTCGGGGGAAACACCATATATTTT. Protein: CASSLVGPLGGNTIYF.

V usage is TRBV19 and J usage is TRBJ1-5; 8 bases fit TRBD1. The V gene's germline CDR1 is LNHDA and CDR2 SQIVND (reference sequence). The CDR3 loop spans 15 amino acids. J gave up 2 bases and V 8 bases, and 8 bases lay outside the gene matches. The CDR3 DNA is TGTGCCAGTTGGGACCCGGGACAGGGCAATCAGCCCCAGCATTTT. Its translation: CASWDPGQGNQPQHF.

The chain carries TRBV12-3 or TRBV12-4 and TRBJ2-1; unclear D gene. The CDR3 totals 13 residues. Trimming left V 10 bases short and J 3 bases short, with 13 bases between. The CDR3 here is CATTELIYNEQFF. The CDR3 region has the DNA TGTGCCACCACAGAGCTAATCTACAATGAGCAGTTCTTC.

This clone was counted once. V and J are TRBV4-1 and TRBJ2-1; 8 positions match TRBD1. Germline V gene data show CDR1 as MGHRA and CDR2 as YSYEKL. CDR3 length: 18 residues. V shed 4 bases and J 5 bases; nucleotides not matched to a gene: 16. The CDR3 coding sequence is TGCGCCAGCAGCCGAAGTTTTTCATCCGGGACAGGTGACAATGAGCAGTTCTTC. Translation gives CASSRSFSSGTGDNEQFF.

The chain combines TRBV5-1 with TRBJ2-5; unclear D gene. Trimming took off 1 base at V and 5 bases at J, with 9 bases between the two ends. Germline V gene sequence: CDR1 SGHRS, CDR2 YFSETQ. The CDR3 length is 13 residues. This CDR3 is CASSLRNGETQYF. The CDR3, as DNA: TGCGCCAGCAGCTTGAGGAACGGGGAGACCCAGTACTTC.

J is TRBJ2-5 and V is TRBV7-8; 7 nucleotides agree with TRBD2. The trim removed 3 bases at V and 2 bases at J, leaving 6 bases unmatched. The CDR3 covers 15 residues. Germline V lookup: CDR1 SGHVS, CDR2 FQNEAQ. The CDR3 spells CASSFSGPIQETQYF. Written as DNA, the CDR3 is TGTGCCAGCAGCTTTAGCGGGCCTATTCAAGAGACCCAGTACTTC.

The V and J genes are TRBV9 and TRBJ2-3, with 8 bases that match TRBD2. The length of the CDR3 is 14 residues. Germline V CDR1 and CDR2: SGDLS, YYNGEE. The ends lost 5 bases at V and 4 bases at J; junction bases unmatched: 6. The CDR3 protein is CASSHGGAPDTQYF. In DNA, the CDR3 is TGTGCCAGCAGTCACGGGGGGGCCCCAGATACGCAGTATTTT.

V and J are TRBV27 and TRBJ2-2, with D perhaps TRBD1 (6 bases). The CDR3 consists of 17 residues. CDR1 and CDR2 from the germline V gene are MNHEY and SMNVEV (reference sequence). Between the trimmed V and J ends, which lost 1 base and 3 bases, there was a span of 15 bases. CDR3 loop: CASSLLSDSPHTGELFF. The CDR3 nucleotides read TGTGCCAGCAGTTTATTATCGGACAGTCCCCACACCGGGGAGCTGTTTTTT.

This clone appeared a single time. The CDR3 here is CASIQTGSYGYTF. The CDR3 DNA reads as TGTGCCAGCATCCAGACAGGGTCCTATGGCTACACCTTC. The chain has TRBV12-3 or TRBV12-4 and TRBJ1-2; 7 nucleotides match TRBD1. The CDR3 loop spans 13 amino acids. The V and J ends lost 7 bases and 4 bases, in that order; junction bases with no gene match: 6.